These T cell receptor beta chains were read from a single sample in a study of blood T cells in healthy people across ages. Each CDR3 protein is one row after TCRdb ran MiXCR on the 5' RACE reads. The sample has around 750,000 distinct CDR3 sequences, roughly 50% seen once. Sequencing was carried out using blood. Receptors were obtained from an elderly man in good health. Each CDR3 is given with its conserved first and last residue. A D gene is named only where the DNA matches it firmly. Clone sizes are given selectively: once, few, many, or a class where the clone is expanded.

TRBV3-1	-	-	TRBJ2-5	CAGSPRQGLFQETQYF	TGTGCCGGCAGCCCGAGGCAGGGTTTATTCCAAGAGACCCAGTACTTC
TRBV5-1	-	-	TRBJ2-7	CASSPGGDRAYEQYF	TGCGCCAGCAGCCCGGGGGGGGACAGAGCCTACGAGCAGTACTTC
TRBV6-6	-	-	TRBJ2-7	CASSYSVFSYEQYF	TGTGCCAGCAGTTATAGCGTATTCTCCTACGAGCAGTACTTC
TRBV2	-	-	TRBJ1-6	CASSESTPLHF	TGTGCCAGCAGTGAGAGTACACCCCTCCACTTT
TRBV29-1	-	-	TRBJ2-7	CSVSWGGSYEQYF	TGCAGCGTTTCCTGGGGAGGCTCCTACGAGCAGTACTTC
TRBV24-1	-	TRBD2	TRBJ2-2	CATSDGLAGGLGELFF	TGTGCCACCAGTGATGGACTAGCGGGAGGGTTAGGGGAGCTGTTTTTT
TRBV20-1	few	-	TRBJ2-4	CSAGGALAKNIQYF	TGCAGTGCGGGGGGGGCTTTAGCCAAAAACATTCAGTACTTC
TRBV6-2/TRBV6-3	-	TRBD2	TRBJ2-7	CASSYPLTSGSSYEQYF	TGTGCCAGCAGTTACCCGTTAACTAGCGGGAGCTCCTACGAGCAGTACTTC
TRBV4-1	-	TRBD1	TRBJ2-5	CASSHPGQAHNEQYF	TGCGCCAGCAGCCATCCGGGACAGGCCCACAATGAGCAGTACTTC
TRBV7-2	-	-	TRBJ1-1	CASSLARGRTRESGTEAFF	TGTGCCAGCAGCTTAGCTCGGGGCCGAACTCGAGAGTCAGGCACTGAAGCTTTCTTT
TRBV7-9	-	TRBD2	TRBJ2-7	CASSSLLAGEVEQYF	TGTGCCAGCAGCTCCCTTCTAGCGGGAGAGGTCGAGCAGTACTTC
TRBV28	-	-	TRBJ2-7	CASSSPRLATYEQYF	TGTGCCAGCAGTTCACCCCGGTTAGCAACCTACGAGCAGTACTTC
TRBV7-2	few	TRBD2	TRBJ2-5	CASSSKTSGRETQYF	TGTGCCAGCAGCTCCAAGACTAGCGGGAGGGAGACCCAGTACTTC
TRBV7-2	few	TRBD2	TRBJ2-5	CASSPESASGHGKYF	TGTGCCAGCAGCCCGGAGTCGGCTAGCGGCCACGGAAAGTACTTC
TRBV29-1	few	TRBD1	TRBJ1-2	CSVLLTGSYGYTF	TGCAGCGTCTTACTGACAGGGTCCTATGGCTACACCTTC
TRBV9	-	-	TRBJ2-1	CASSPSQPGRNNEQFF	TGTGCCAGCAGCCCATCGCAACCGGGACGAAACAATGAGCAGTTCTTC
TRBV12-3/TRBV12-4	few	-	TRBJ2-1	CASSWTREQFF	TGTGCCAGCAGTTGGACCCGTGAGCAGTTCTTC
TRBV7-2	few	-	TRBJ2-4	CASSLTKRVPSVNIQYF	TGTGCCAGCAGCTTAACAAAAAGGGTACCCTCGGTAAACATTCAGTACTTC
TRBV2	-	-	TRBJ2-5	CANGRRETQYF	TGTGCCAACGGGCGGCGGGAGACCCAGTACTTC
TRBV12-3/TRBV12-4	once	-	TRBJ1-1	CASTGQLNTEAFF	TGTGCCAGCACAGGGCAACTGAACACTGAAGCTTTCTTT
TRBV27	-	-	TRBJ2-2	CASSFFEGKGTGELFF	TGTGCCAGCAGTTTCTTCGAGGGAAAGGGCACCGGGGAGCTGTTTTTT
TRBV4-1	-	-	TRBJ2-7	CASSHSMGSLGYEQYF	TGCGCCAGCAGCCATTCCATGGGATCTCTGGGGTACGAGCAGTACTTC
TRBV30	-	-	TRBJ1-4	CASGQNPTNEKLFF	TGTGCCTCCGGACAGAACCCAACTAATGAAAAACTGTTTTTT
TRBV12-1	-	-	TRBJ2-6	CASSFGDRVASGANVLTF	-
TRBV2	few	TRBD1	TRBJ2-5	CASSVPTGGGETQYF	TGTGCCAGCAGTGTACCCACAGGGGGAGGAGAGACCCAGTACTTC
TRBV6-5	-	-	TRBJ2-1	CASSYSMLGRGANEQFF	TGTGCCAGCAGTTACTCGATGTTGGGGAGAGGGGCCAATGAGCAGTTCTTC
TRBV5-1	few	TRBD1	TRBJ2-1	CASSFGTGGNNEQFF	TGCGCCAGCAGTTTCGGGACAGGGGGTAACAATGAGCAGTTCTTC
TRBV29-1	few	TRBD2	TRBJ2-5	CSVDGGRAPETQYF	TGCAGCGTTGATGGCGGGAGGGCTCCCGAGACCCAGTACTTC
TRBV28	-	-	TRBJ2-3	CASSSATVLGDTQYF	TGTGCCAGCAGTTCCGCGACAGTGCTGGGAGATACGCAGTATTTT
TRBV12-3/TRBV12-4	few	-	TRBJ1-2	CASSYTAGYTF	TGTGCCAGCAGTTACACGGCCGGCTACACCTTC
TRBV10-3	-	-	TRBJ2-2	CAISDIRLDTNTGELFF	TGTGCCATCAGTGATATCCGTCTGGACACGAACACCGGGGAGCTGTTTTTT
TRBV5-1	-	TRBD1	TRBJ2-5	CASSLITGGQETQYF	TGCGCCAGCAGCTTGATAACAGGGGGTCAAGAGACCCAGTACTTC
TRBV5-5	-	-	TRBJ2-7	CASTIPSNEQYF	TGTGCCAGCACCATACCTAGCAATGAGCAGTACTTC
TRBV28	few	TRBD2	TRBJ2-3	CAISGTSASRTDTQYF	TGTGCCATCTCAGGGACTAGCGCATCACGCACAGATACGCAGTATTTT
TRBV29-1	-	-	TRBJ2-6	CSVVRQLNSGANVLTF	TGCAGCGTTGTTCGTCAGCTAAACTCTGGGGCCAACGTCCTGACTTTC
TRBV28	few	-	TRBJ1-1	CASSSTGAGTEAFF	TGTGCCAGCAGTTCCACAGGTGCGGGCACTGAAGCTTTCTTT
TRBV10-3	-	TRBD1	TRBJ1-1	CAISGIDRGDTEAFF	TGTGCCATCAGTGGGATAGACAGGGGGGACACTGAAGCTTTCTTT
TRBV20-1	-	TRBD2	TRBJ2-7	CSALGREGGYEQYF	TGCAGTGCTTTGGGGAGGGAGGGCGGCTACGAGCAGTACTTC
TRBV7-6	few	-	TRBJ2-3	CASSSRLGGNRYAYF	TGTGCCAGCAGCTCTAGACTTGGGGGAAACAGATACGCGTATTTT
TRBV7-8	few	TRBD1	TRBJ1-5	CASSYRQGGPYQPQHF	TGTGCCAGCAGCTACCGACAGGGGGGACCTTATCAGCCCCAGCATTTT
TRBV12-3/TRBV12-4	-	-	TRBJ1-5	CASSRVRGQWPQHF	TGTGCCAGCAGCCGTGTCCGGGGGCAGTGGCCCCAGCATTTT
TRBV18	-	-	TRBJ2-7	CASSPRARAYEQYF	TGTGCCAGCTCACCACGGGCGAGAGCTTACGAGCAGTACTTC
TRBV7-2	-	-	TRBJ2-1	CASSLARNSSYNEQFF	TGTGCCAGCAGCTTAGCCCGGAATAGCTCCTACAATGAGCAGTTCTTC
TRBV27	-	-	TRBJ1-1	CASRGGPPTEAFF	TGTGCCAGCAGAGGTGGGCCACCCACTGAAGCTTTCTTT
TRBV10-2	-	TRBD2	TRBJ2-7	CASSLMGEGLRYEQYF	TGCGCCAGCAGTCTGATGGGGGAGGGCCTGAGGTACGAGCAGTACTTC
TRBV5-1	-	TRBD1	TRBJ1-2	CASSPDRVDYGYTF	TGCGCCAGCAGCCCAGACAGGGTCGACTATGGCTACACCTTC
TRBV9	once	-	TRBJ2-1	CASSVSLASSNEQFF	TGTGCCAGCAGCGTAAGTCTAGCGAGCTCGAATGAGCAGTTCTTC
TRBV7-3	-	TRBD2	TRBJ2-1	CASSPGTRSVHEQFF	TGTGCCAGCAGCCCCGGGACTAGATCTGTCCATGAGCAGTTCTTC
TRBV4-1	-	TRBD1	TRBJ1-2	CASSQGGQALYGYTF	TGCGCCAGCAGCCAAGGGGGACAGGCCCTCTATGGCTACACCTTC
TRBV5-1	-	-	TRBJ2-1	CASSLGGQLNEQFF	TGCGCCAGCAGCTTGGGGGGGCAGCTCAATGAGCAGTTCTTC
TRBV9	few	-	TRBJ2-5	CASSPRVGGETQYF	TGTGCCAGCAGCCCCCGGGTCGGAGGAGAGACCCAGTACTTC
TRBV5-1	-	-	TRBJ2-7	CASSKPGLASYEQYF	TGCGCCAGCAGCAAGCCGGGACTCGCGTCCTACGAGCAGTACTTC
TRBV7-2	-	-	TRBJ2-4	CASSLAASGTQNIQYF	TGTGCCAGCAGCTTAGCAGCCTCGGGAACTCAAAACATTCAGTACTTC